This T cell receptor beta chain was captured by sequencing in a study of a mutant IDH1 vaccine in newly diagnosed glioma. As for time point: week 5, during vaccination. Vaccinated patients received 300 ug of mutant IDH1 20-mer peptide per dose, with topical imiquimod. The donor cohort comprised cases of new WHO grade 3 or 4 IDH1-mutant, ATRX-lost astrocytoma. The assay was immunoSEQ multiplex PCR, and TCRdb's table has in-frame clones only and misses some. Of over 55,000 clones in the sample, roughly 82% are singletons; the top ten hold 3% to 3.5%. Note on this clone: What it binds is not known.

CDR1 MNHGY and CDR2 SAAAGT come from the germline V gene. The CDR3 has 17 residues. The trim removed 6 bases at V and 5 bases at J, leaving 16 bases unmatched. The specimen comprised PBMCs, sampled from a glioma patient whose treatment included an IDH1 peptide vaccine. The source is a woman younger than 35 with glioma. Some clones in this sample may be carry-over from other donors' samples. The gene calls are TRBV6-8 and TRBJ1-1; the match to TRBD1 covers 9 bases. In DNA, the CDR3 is TGTGCCAGCAGCTCCTATGTCGGACAGGGGAGAAAGACTGAAGCTTTCTTT. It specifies CASSSYVGQGRKTEAFF.